Shown below are 17 T cell receptor beta chains from a single sample sequenced in a study of vaccination effects on CD4 cells after COVID-19. Clones were sequenced by immunoSEQ multiplex PCR, and TCRdb holds only the in-frame ones, with some missing. In the table there are about 38,000 clones, just under 85% of which are singletons. Their target antigens are unknown. Antigen-specific CD4+ T cells were first expanded with viral peptide pools by the ViraFEST assay and only then sequenced. Isolation of CD4+ T cells took place after less than twelve days of culture. All participants had two doses of either the BNT162b2 or mRNA-1273 vaccine. The sequenced sample was CD4+ T cells from PBMCs cultured with HCoV-NL63 spike peptides, obtained after COVID-19 vaccination. The receptors derive from a human donor who received a COVID-19 vaccine. Some clones in this sample may be carry-over from other donors' samples.

This chain connects TRBV6-2 or TRBV6-3 to TRBJ2-7, with D hard to call. V was shortened by 2 bases and J by 3 bases, with 14 bases between the two germline ends. The germline V gene encodes CDR1 MNHEY and CDR2 SVGEGT. CDR3 length: 15 residues. The CDR3 loop is CASSYAGLGIYEQYV. CDR3 bases: TGTGCCAGCAGTTACGCCGGTCTTGGGATCTACGAGCAGTACGTC.

This chain uses TRBV9 with TRBJ2-2; D unclear. Germline CDR1 SGDLS, CDR2 YYNGEE. Deletions cut 0 bases from V and 5 bases from J, with 8 bases between. The CDR3 extends over 14 amino acids. The CDR3 loop is CASSVAFSTGELFF. The CDR3 DNA reads TGTGCCAGCAGCGTAGCTTTCTCGACCGGGGAGCTGTTTTTT.

The chain couples TRBV3-1 (or the pseudogene TRBV3-2) to TRBJ1-5, with unresolved D. Trimming pared 1 base from V and 3 bases from J, leaving 4 bases between. The CDR3 is 13 residues long. The germline V gene has CDR1 LGHDT and CDR2 YNNKEL (reference sequence). The CDR3 DNA is TGTGCCAGCAGCCAAGGGGACAATCAGCCCCAGCATTTT. Its translation: CASSQGDNQPQHF.

This clone came up a few times. V is TRBV5-8 and J is TRBJ1-1, with D maybe TRBD1 (6 bases). V gave up 1 base and J gave up 2 bases, with 15 bases separating them. Germline CDR1 SGHTS, CDR2 YDEGEE. There are 16 residues in the CDR3. The CDR3 sequence is CASSLRGGGRNTEAFF. The CDR3 DNA reads as TGTGCCAGCAGCTTGCGTGGGGGCGGGCGAAACACTGAAGCTTTCTTT.

V usage is TRBV6-5 and J usage is TRBJ1-6; TRBD1 aligns across 8 bases. Germline loops: CDR1 MNHEY, CDR2 SVGAGI. The CDR3 contains 15 residues. The V segment lost 9 bases and the J segment 6 bases; nucleotides outside the gene matches: 10. CDR3 in DNA: TGTGCCAGTGTGGGACAGGTTATAGTTAATTCACCCCTCCACTTT. Its protein product is CASVGQVIVNSPLHF.

This sequence joins TRBV6-2 or TRBV6-3 and TRBJ2-1; 7 bases match TRBD2. The germline CDR1 and CDR2 sequences are MNHEY and SVGEGT. This CDR3 has 16 amino acids. With V trimmed by 5 bases and J by 1 base, 8 bases remained unmatched. The CDR3 spells CASSHGGMGSYNEQFF. CDR3 bases: TGTGCCAGCAGTCACGGGGGGATGGGATCCTACAATGAGCAGTTCTTC.

The chain employs TRBV4-1 and TRBJ1-5; a weak D match, TRBD1 (6 bases). V dropped 3 bases and J dropped 6 bases, with 15 bases sitting between them. CDR1 and CDR2 from the germline V gene are MGHRA and YSYEKL. The CDR3 covers 15 residues. CDR3 sequence (DNA): TGCGCCAGCAGCCAGCCGGGACAAGGCTCTCAGCCCCAGCATTTT. Protein: CASSQPGQGSQPQHF.

V usage is TRBV5-4 and J usage is TRBJ2-5, with D unresolved. Germline-derived CDR1 and CDR2 are SGHNT and YYREEE (reference sequence). With 6 bases removed from V and 5 bases from J, the gap between germline ends came to 14 bases. This CDR3 has 13 residues. CDR3 nucleotide sequence: TGTGCCAGCAACAACCAAGTCTCGGAGACCCAGTACTTC. Residues: CASNNQVSETQYF.

CDR3 coding DNA: TGTGCCAGCAGCCGGGACGGCCAATGGGCCCAGTACTTC. It translates to CASSRDGQWAQYF. The chain has TRBV7-9 and TRBJ2-5; D possibly uses TRBD1 or TRBD2 (5 bases each). V lost 5 bases and J 9 bases, leaving 16 bases between the germline ends. This CDR3 spans 13 amino acids. Germline loops: CDR1 SEHNR, CDR2 FQNEAQ (reference sequence).

The chain combines TRBV7-9 with TRBJ1-4; D unresolved. Germline CDR1 reads SEHNR; CDR2 reads FQNEAQ (reference sequence). The CDR3 is 14 amino acids. V was pared by 1 base and J by 3 bases, with 6 bases between. CDR3 DNA sequence: TGTGCCAGCAGCTTAGGGATTTCTAATGAAAAACTGTTTTTT. Its protein is CASSLGISNEKLFF.

J is TRBJ1-1 and V is TRBV5-8, with 9 bases matching TRBD1. Germline V gives CDR1 SGHTS, CDR2 YDEGEE. Losses at the gene ends were 2 bases for V and 4 bases for J; bases not matched to a gene: 6. This CDR3 contains 15 residues. CDR3 loop: CASSFGQGSVTEAFF. The DNA for the CDR3 is TGTGCCAGCAGCTTCGGACAGGGGAGCGTCACTGAAGCTTTCTTT. The complete variable domain, with remaining parts taken from reference TRBV5-8 and TRBJ1-1, reads EAGVTQSPTHLIKTRGQQATLRCSPISGHTSVYWYQQALGLGLQFLLWYDEGEERNRGNFPPRFSGRQFPNYSSELNVNALELEDSALYLCASSFGQGSVTEAFFGQGTRLTVV.

This rearrangement joins TRBV18 to TRBJ2-7; maybe TRBD1 (5 bases). Germline CDR1 KGHSH, CDR2 LQKENI. V gave up 3 bases and J gave up 1 base, with 16 bases separating them. CDR3 length: 16 residues. The CDR3 coding sequence is TGTGCCAGCTCACCCTTGGGTAGGGGAAGGTCCTACGAGCAGTACTTC. Residues: CASSPLGRGRSYEQYF.

This rearrangement joins TRBV5-5 to TRBJ2-7, with 7 bases lining up with TRBD1. This CDR3 is 14 amino acids long. J was trimmed by 6 bases and V by 1 base; bases with no gene match: 7. The germline V gene encodes CDR1 SGHKS and CDR2 YYEKEE (reference sequence). The DNA for the CDR3 is TGTGCCAGCAGCTTGAGAGGGGGCCCGTTCGAGCAGTACGTC. It specifies CASSLRGGPFEQYV.

The chain recombines TRBV7-2 with TRBJ2-5; D possibly corresponds to TRBD2 (6 bases). Germline values: CDR1 SGHTA, CDR2 FQGNSA. CDR3 length equals 13 residues. V lost 4 bases and J lost 6, with 12 bases in between. Here the CDR3 reads CASSSDYQKTQYF. DNA of the CDR3: TGTGCCAGCAGCTCGGACTATCAGAAGACCCAGTACTTC.

The chain links TRBV5-1 to TRBJ2-3; D uncertain. Trimming removed 7 bases at V and 0 bases at J, with 12 bases between. From germline, CDR1 is SGHRS and CDR2 YFSETQ. The CDR3 spans 14 residues. The CDR3 DNA reads TGCGCCAGCCGCCCCCAGACTAGCACAGATACGCAGTATTTT. Encoded protein: CASRPQTSTDTQYF.

The rearrangement joins TRBV6-7 to TRBJ2-7; no clear D gene. TRBV6-7 is sorted into the ORF group, with uncertain function. Deletions cut 3 bases from V and 4 bases from J, with 16 bases between. The CDR3 has 15 amino acids. The CDR3 nucleotides are TGTGCCAGCAGTTATGGGTCCCCGTCATGTTACGAGCAGTACGTC. Residues: CASSYGSPSCYEQYV.

The chain has TRBV28 and TRBJ2-1, with TRBD2 as a possible D gene (8 bases). The CDR3 spans 16 residues. Trimming removed 5 bases from V and 3 bases from J, with 17 bases in between. The germline gives CDR1 MDHEN, CDR2 SYDVKM. The CDR3 nucleotides are TGTGCCAGCAGTCTCCGGGGGGGGACAGTCTACAATGAGCAGTTCTTC. It codes for CASSLRGGTVYNEQFF.